Each of the 21 T cell receptor beta chains below was sequenced from the same sample in a study of cytomegalovirus exposure and HLA in healthy donors. 60 Vbeta and 13 Jbeta primers were used in PCR. Sequencing was performed with immunoSEQ multiplex PCR; in TCRdb, only in-frame clones are kept and a portion is missing. Among 110,000 to 150,000 clones listed, 75% to 80% were seen once. Sequencing was performed on PBMCs. Receptors originate from a man aged 18 to 29 in good health and CMV-seronegative.

This chain connects TRBV10-2 to TRBJ2-7; D is uncertain. The V gene's germline CDR1 is WSHSY and CDR2 SAAADI. V gave up 0 bases and J gave up 7 bases, with 10 bases separating them. The CDR3 consists of 13 residues. CDR3 region: CASSESHRREQYF. CDR3 sequence (DNA): TGCGCCAGCAGTGAGTCGCACCGGCGGGAGCAGTACTTC.

In nucleotides, the CDR3 is TGTGCCAGCCGTGAAGGAGGGAGGGCCGGGGAGCTGTTTTTT. Amino acid sequence: CASREGGRAGELFF. The J gene is TRBJ2-2, the V gene TRBV28; 7 nucleotides agree with TRBD2. Germline V CDR1 and CDR2: MDHEN, SYDVKM. The CDR3 is 14 residues long. J lost 6 bases, V lost 8 bases, and 9 bases had no gene match.

This chain connects TRBV25-1 to TRBJ2-7; tentatively, D is TRBD2 (5 bases). This CDR3 is 13 amino acids long. Trimming removed 8 bases from V and 2 bases from J, with 13 bases in between. The V gene's germline CDR1 is MGHDK and CDR2 SYGVNS. CDR3 amino acids: CASPSGITYEQYF. Written as DNA, the CDR3 is TGTGCCAGCCCTTCCGGGATAACCTACGAGCAGTACTTC.

This clone was detected a few times. The chain carries TRBV6-1 and TRBJ2-3, with 7 bases fitting TRBD2. Germline lookup yields CDR1 MNHNS and CDR2 SASEGT. This CDR3 region has 15 residues. Unmatched junction bases numbered 9, after V lost 3 bases and J lost 6 bases. Here the CDR3 reads CASSDRGAGTDTQYF. DNA of the CDR3: TGTGCCAGCAGTGACCGCGGAGCGGGGACCGATACGCAGTATTTT.

The chain links TRBV10-2 to TRBJ1-2, with D maybe TRBD1 (5 bases). With 3 bases removed from V and 3 bases from J, the gap between germline ends came to 8 bases. There are 13 residues in the CDR3. Germline lookup yields CDR1 WSHSY and CDR2 SAAADI. CDR3 in amino acids: CASSDQGDYGYTF. The CDR3 DNA reads as TGCGCCAGCAGTGACCAGGGTGACTATGGCTACACCTTC.

The chain carries TRBV4-1 and TRBJ2-4; the D gene is possibly TRBD2 (6 bases). The germline V gene encodes CDR1 MGHRA and CDR2 YSYEKL. The germline V and J ends were trimmed by 1 base and 6 bases, with 13 bases remaining between them. The CDR3 covers 15 residues. The CDR3 reads CASSQGGTALNIQYF. CDR3 bases: TGCGCCAGCAGCCAAGGGGGGACTGCCCTAAACATTCAGTACTTC.

This chain links TRBV7-9 with TRBJ2-7; possibly TRBD1 for D (7 bases). V gave up 5 bases and J gave up 1 base, with 12 bases separating them. The CDR3 runs to 14 residues. The V gene's germline CDR1 is SEHNR and CDR2 FQNEAQ (reference sequence). Here the CDR3 DNA reads TGTGCCAGCAGCCGCGGGACAGATTCCTACGAGCAGTACTTC. Translating gives CASSRGTDSYEQYF.

This clone was found a few times. The chain is built from TRBV7-9 and TRBJ2-2; D is perhaps TRBD2 (6 bases). The germline CDR1 and CDR2 sequences are SEHNR and FQNEAQ (reference sequence). The CDR3 consists of 17 residues. Trimming cost V 1 base and J 1 base, with 13 bases left between them. The CDR3 DNA sequence: TGTGCCAGCAGCTTAGAGATGGGACTGGGGAACACCGGGGAGCTGTTTTTT. It yields the protein CASSLEMGLGNTGELFF.

This clone appeared once. The chain is built from TRBV10-3 and TRBJ1-2, with 7 bases lining up with TRBD1. Trimming at V came to 0 bases and at J to 8 bases, leaving 15 bases not matched to a gene. Germline loops: CDR1 ENHRY, CDR2 SYGVKD. The CDR3 runs to 17 residues. CDR3 in amino acids: CAISESYDDREEGGYTF. CDR3 bases: TGTGCCATCAGTGAGTCCTACGATGACAGGGAGGAAGGCGGCTACACCTTC.

This chain connects TRBV10-1 to TRBJ2-5; 8 positions match TRBD2. The J call is in doubt because the DNA end fits TRBJ2-7 better. This CDR3 contains 13 residues. The germline V gene has CDR1 WNHNN and CDR2 SYGVQD (reference sequence). This CDR3 reads CASSGSGIFEQYF. The CDR3 nucleotides are TGCGCCAGCTCGGGTAGCGGGATTTTCGAGCAGTACTTC.

The chain's CDR3 is CASSLGGDRTYFF. CDR3 bases: TGTGCCAGCAGCTTAGGAGGGGACAGGACCTACTTTTTT. This chain links TRBV11-3 with TRBJ1-4, with 8 nucleotides matching TRBD1. Germline assignment: CDR1 SGHNT and CDR2 YENEEA. With V trimmed by 1 base and J by 17 bases, 9 bases remained unmatched. CDR3 size: 13 residues.

The V gene is TRBV10-2, the J gene TRBJ1-5, with 8 positions matching TRBD1. Germline V gene data show CDR1 as WSHSY and CDR2 as SAAADI. The junction had 8 bases not matched to a gene; V was cut back by 3 bases and J by 7 bases. CDR3 length equals 15 residues. Here the CDR3 DNA reads TGCGCCAGCAGTGACCCAGGGGGCACGGGCCAGCCCCAGCATTTT. The encoded protein is CASSDPGGTGQPQHF.

This clone has a handful of counts. J is TRBJ2-7 and V is TRBV5-6; possible D gene TRBD1, 6 bases. This CDR3 is 16 amino acids long. The germline V and J ends were trimmed by 3 bases and 1 base, with 17 bases remaining between them. Germline CDR1 is SGHDT and CDR2 is YYEEEE. The CDR3 sequence is CASSSDRQGSSYEQYF. The CDR3 bases are TGTGCCAGCAGCTCCGATCGGCAGGGGTCTTCCTACGAGCAGTACTTC.

This clone was detected once. The identical CDR3 is also encoded by other nucleotide sequences in the sample. The rearrangement links TRBV13 to TRBJ2-7, with D tentatively TRBD1 (5 bases). The CDR3 sequence is 13 residues long. Trimming left V 5 bases short and J 2 bases short, with 10 bases between. Germline V gene data show CDR1 as PRHDT and CDR2 as FYEKMQ (reference sequence). The CDR3 sequence: CASSATGAYEQYF. The CDR3 DNA follows: TGTGCCAGCAGCGCCACAGGTGCCTACGAGCAGTACTTC.

A few counts support this clone. The chain couples TRBV5-1 to TRBJ2-5; 7 positions match TRBD2. V lost 4 bases and J lost 1; bases outside the gene matches: 4. The CDR3 contains 14 residues. Looked up from germline, CDR1 is SGHRS and CDR2 is YFSETQ. The CDR3 sequence: CASSAGVLQETQYF. The CDR3 bases are TGCGCCAGCAGCGCGGGGGTCCTCCAAGAGACCCAGTACTTC.

A word on this clone: One end of the junction is discordant with germline, which a read error may explain. This same CDR3 is encoded by further DNA sequences in the sample. The chain employs TRBV7-6 and TRBJ1-6; a weak D match, TRBD1 (6 bases). CDR1 is SGHVS and CDR2 is FNYEAQ in the germline V gene. The CDR3 contains 13 residues. The CDR3 here is CASSGQNNSPLHF. The CDR3 DNA is TGTGCCAGCAGTGGACAGAATAATTCCCCCCTCCACTTT.

This clone turned up a few times. V usage is TRBV7-7 and J usage is TRBJ1-4, with TRBD1 matching over 9 bases. The CDR3 loop spans 13 amino acids. Germline V gene sequence: CDR1 SSHAT, CDR2 FNYEAQ (reference sequence). Germline trimming cut 4 bases from V and 9 bases from J; bases unmatched to any gene: 3. Here the CDR3 DNA reads TGTGCCAGCAGCTCGGGACAGGGACAAAAACTGTTTTTT. Its protein is CASSSGQGQKLFF.

This clone was counted between two and nine times. The chain carries TRBV6-5 and TRBJ1-6, with TRBD1 as a possible D gene (6 bases). CDR1 MNHEY and CDR2 SVGAGI come from the germline V gene. V lost 4 bases and J lost 9, with 16 bases in between. This CDR3 spans 15 amino acids. The CDR3 protein is CASSWGRQATSPLHF. Written as DNA, the CDR3 is TGTGCCAGCAGTTGGGGGAGACAGGCAACTTCACCCCTCCACTTT.

With respect to this clone: Relative to the germline gene, one junction end is altered; a read error may explain this. This chain uses TRBV11-3 with TRBJ2-3; no clear D gene. Germline V gene sequence: CDR1 SGHNT, CDR2 YENEEA. The CDR3 has 14 amino acids. The CDR3 DNA reads as TGTGCCAGCAGATTAGACGGTAGCACAGATACGCAGTATTTT. Protein product: CASRLDGSTDTQYF.

This clone came up a few times. The J gene is TRBJ2-1, the V gene TRBV11-3; weak D call: TRBD2 (6 bases). The length of the CDR3 is 16 residues. Germline values: CDR1 SGHNT, CDR2 YENEEA. V was trimmed by 3 bases and J by 2 bases, leaving 14 bases between them. CDR3 DNA sequence: TGTGCCAGCAGCTTGATCGGCGGGGTAACCTACAATGAGCAGTTCTTC. It is translated as CASSLIGGVTYNEQFF.

This clone has only one observation. The V and J genes are TRBV2 and TRBJ1-1; 7 positions agree with TRBD1. This CDR3 has 14 amino acids. V lost 5 bases and J lost 1; bases outside the gene matches: 4. The germline CDR1 and CDR2 sequences are SNHLY and FYNNEI. The CDR3 loop reads CASSRTGENTEAFF. In DNA, the CDR3 is TGTGCCAGCAGTAGGACAGGAGAGAACACTGAAGCTTTCTTT. The entire variable domain, with the rest obtained from reference TRBV2 and TRBJ1-1, is as follows: EPEVTQTPSHQVTQMGQEVILRCVPISNHLYFYWYRQILGQKVEFLVSFYNNEISEKSEIFDDQFSVERPDGSNFTLKIRSTKLEDSAMYFCASSRTGENTEAFFGQGTRLTVV.